Below, 22 T cell receptor beta chains from the same sample are listed, as sequenced in a study of breast tumors, draining lymph nodes, adjacent tissues. Using its own MiXCR run on the multiplex PCR reads, TCRdb lists one record per CDR3 protein. This table has approximately 23,000 distinct CDR3 sequences, roughly three quarters appearing once. The sequenced material came from tumor-adjacent breast tissue. Receptors were obtained from a female donor with breast cancer. Some clones in this sample may be carry-over from other donors' samples.

V and J are TRBV20-1 and TRBJ2-7; 12 bases map to TRBD1. This CDR3 contains 14 residues. V gave up 4 bases and J gave up 4 bases; unmatched junction bases: 5. CDR1 is DFQATT and CDR2 is SNEGSKA in the germline V gene (reference sequence). Here the CDR3 reads CSAKGQGAYYEQYF. The CDR3 nucleotides are TGCAGTGCTAAGGGACAGGGGGCATATTACGAGCAGTACTTC.

J is TRBJ2-1 and V is TRBV24-1, with D perhaps matching TRBD1 or TRBD2 (5 bases each). The CDR3 spans 16 residues. V lost 5 bases, J lost 8 bases, and 21 bases lay in between. Germline-derived CDR1 and CDR2 are KGHDR and SFDVKD. The CDR3 nucleotides read TGTGCCACCAGTGGAGTGGTAGGGGCGGGTGGGTATGAGCAGTTCTTC. This codes for CATSGVVGAGGYEQFF.

This chain joins TRBV6-4 and TRBJ2-6; TRBD1 matches at 7 bases. Trimming took 3 bases from V and 1 from J; bases not matched to a gene: 0. The CDR3 totals 15 residues. Germline V lookup: CDR1 MRHNA, CDR2 SNTAGT. The CDR3 coding sequence is TGTGCCAGCAGTGAGGGACAGTCTGGGGCCAACGTCCTGACTTTC. This gives the protein CASSEGQSGANVLTF.

By frequency in the sample, this clonotype is medium-sized. The chain joins TRBV12-3 or TRBV12-4 to TRBJ2-7; weak D call: TRBD1 (5 bases). The V and J ends lost 2 bases and 2 bases respectively, with 10 bases between them. This CDR3 is built from 14 residues. The DNA of the CDR3 is TGTGCCAGCAGTTTAATTGGGGCTGCCTACGAGCAGTACTTC. It specifies CASSLIGAAYEQYF.

This clonotype was picked up a small number of times. The chain combines TRBV20-1 with TRBJ2-7; no reliable D call. The CDR3 is 15 amino acids. Trimming took 0 bases from V and 0 from J, leaving 12 bases between them. Germline V lookup: CDR1 DFQATT, CDR2 SNEGSKA (reference sequence). Written as DNA, the CDR3 is TGCAGTGCTAGAGATTCAACGCGAAGCTCCTACGAGCAGTACTTC. Its translation is CSARDSTRSSYEQYF.

The chain recombines TRBV2 with TRBJ2-5; tentative D call: TRBD2 (5 bases). Germline V gives CDR1 SNHLY, CDR2 FYNNEI. This CDR3 has 13 residues. V lost 7 bases and J lost 5, with 14 bases in between. DNA of the CDR3: TGTGCCAGCACCCTATCGGGCGGGGAGACCCAGTACTTC. This gives the protein CASTLSGGETQYF.

This chain connects TRBV7-9 to TRBJ2-1, with a tentative D call TRBD2 (8 bases). CDR1 and CDR2 from the germline V gene are SEHNR and FQNEAQ (reference sequence). This CDR3 has 17 residues. V dropped 8 bases and J dropped 6 bases, with 26 bases sitting between them. CDR3 bases: TGTGCCAGCTTCGGGGGGGCTAGCGTAGGGGGCCTCAATGAGCAGTTCTTC. Its translation is CASFGGASVGGLNEQFF.

This clonotype was recorded once. The chain carries TRBV2 and TRBJ2-5; D is perhaps TRBD1 (6 bases). Between the trimmed V and J ends, which lost 7 bases and 0 bases, there was a span of 15 bases. Germline V CDR1 and CDR2: SNHLY, FYNNEI. The CDR3 is 15 amino acids. The CDR3 region is CASTTDRRYQETQYF. CDR3 nucleotides: TGTGCCAGCACCACTGACAGGAGGTACCAAGAGACCCAGTACTTC.

The chain recombines TRBV7-9 with TRBJ2-3; TRBD2 agrees at 7 bases. Losses at the gene ends were 2 bases for V and 4 bases for J; bases not matched to a gene: 6. The CDR3 is 15 amino acids. Germline V lookup: CDR1 SEHNR, CDR2 FQNEAQ (reference sequence). DNA for the CDR3: TGTGCCAGCAGCTTAAGAGGGCGGGAGTCAGATACGCAGTATTTT. It translates to CASSLRGRESDTQYF.

This chain links TRBV12-3 or TRBV12-4 with TRBJ2-7; 7 bases line up with TRBD2. This CDR3 has 14 residues. V shed 6 bases, J shed 2 bases, and the junction held 7 bases outside the gene matches. DNA for the CDR3: TGTGCCAGCAGCTACCTTAGCGGGCCCTACGAGCAGTACTTC. Its protein is CASSYLSGPYEQYF.

This clonotype was detected only once. V and J are TRBV24-1 and TRBJ2-1, with 11 bases identical to TRBD2. J gave up 6 bases and V 5 bases, and 2 bases lay outside the gene matches. Germline lookup yields CDR1 KGHDR and CDR2 SFDVKD. The CDR3 loop spans 14 amino acids. The CDR3 loop reads CATSGLAGGNEQFF. In DNA, the CDR3 is TGTGCCACCAGTGGGCTAGCGGGAGGCAATGAGCAGTTCTTC.

The chain couples TRBV11-3 to TRBJ2-3; D is unclear. Germline V lookup: CDR1 SGHNT, CDR2 YENEEA. Trimming left V 5 bases short and J 9 bases short, with 12 bases between. This CDR3 is built from 12 residues. The CDR3 DNA is TGTGCCAGCAGCCCCTCTTCCGGAACGCAGTATTTT. It encodes CASSPSSGTQYF.

This clonotype appeared many times. The chain uses TRBV9 and TRBJ2-3; TRBD2 is a possible D gene (6 bases). Germline CDR1 reads SGDLS; CDR2 reads YYNGEE. Trimming shortened V by 0 bases and J by 8 bases, and 16 bases separated the two germline ends. This CDR3 contains 15 residues. The CDR3 nucleotides are TGTGCCAGCAGCGTAGGAGGAGGGTTACTAGGTACGCAGTATTTT. Protein product: CASSVGGGLLGTQYF.

The chain is built from TRBV11-1 and TRBJ2-7; no clear D. CDR3 length: 13 amino acids. Germline assignment: CDR1 SGHAT and CDR2 FQDESV (reference sequence). V was cut by 4 bases and J by 0 bases, with 7 bases left in between. CDR3 sequence (DNA): TGTGCCAGCAGCTATCAGACCTCCTACGAGCAGTACTTC. This translates into CASSYQTSYEQYF.

DNA for the CDR3: TGTGCCAGCAGCGCAGGTTTCTATGGCTACACCTTC. As protein: CASSAGFYGYTF. The chain has TRBV9 and TRBJ1-2; no clear D gene. The CDR3 spans 12 residues. The germline V gene has CDR1 SGDLS and CDR2 YYNGEE. The V end lost 3 bases, the J end lost 4 bases, and 7 bases lay between the germline ends.

The CDR3 DNA follows: TGTGCCAGTAGCGAAACTGGACTAGCGGGAGGGTCTGCCGAGCAGTACTTC. Amino acids: CASSETGLAGGSAEQYF. The gene calls are TRBV19 and TRBJ2-7; 15 nucleotides line up with TRBD2. CDR3 size: 17 residues. Germline values: CDR1 LNHDA, CDR2 SQIVND (reference sequence). J was trimmed by 6 bases and V by 6 bases; bases with no gene match: 12.

The rearrangement links TRBV7-9 to TRBJ2-7, with 8 nucleotides matching TRBD1. The CDR3 has 16 residues. Germline CDR1 is SEHNR and CDR2 is FQNEAQ (reference sequence). Trimming removed 5 bases from V and 4 bases from J; junction bases left unmatched: 13. The CDR3 DNA reads as TGTGCCAGCAGCCCACAAGGGCCAGGGGGCAGTTACGAGCAGTACTTC. It codes for CASSPQGPGGSYEQYF.

The chain employs TRBV12-5 and TRBJ2-1, with TRBD1 matching over 7 bases. The CDR3 has 15 residues. Trimming at V came to 5 bases and at J to 7 bases, leaving 11 bases not matched to a gene. CDR1 LGHNT and CDR2 FRNRAP come from the germline V gene. The DNA for the CDR3 is TGTGCTAGTGGTGTACGACAGGGTTTAGGGAATGAGCAGTTCTTC. This sequence encodes CASGVRQGLGNEQFF.

This sequence joins TRBV12-3 or TRBV12-4 and TRBJ1-4; D call uncertain. This CDR3 region has 14 residues. Trimming removed 3 bases from V and 8 bases from J, with 13 bases in between. The CDR3 reads CASSLFGRGEKLFF. The DNA of the CDR3 is TGTGCCAGCAGTTTGTTCGGGCGAGGCGAAAAACTGTTTTTT.

This chain joins TRBV6-1 and TRBJ2-7, with no clear D. CDR3 length: 13 amino acids. Trimming cost V 6 bases and J 6 bases, with 15 bases left between them. In germline, CDR1 is MNHNS, CDR2 SASEGT. This chain's CDR3 is CASSPLISSEQYF. CDR3 nucleotides: TGTGCCAGCAGCCCCTTAATTTCGTCCGAGCAGTACTTC.

The V and J genes are TRBV2 and TRBJ2-1, with TRBD1 identical over 12 bases. V trimming: 5 bases; J trimming: 7 bases; junction bases outside the gene matches: 6. This CDR3 has 15 amino acids. The germline V gene has CDR1 SNHLY and CDR2 FYNNEI. In nucleotides, the CDR3 is TGTGCCAGCAGTCCGGGACAGGGGGCGAGGAATGAGCAGTTCTTC. Protein: CASSPGQGARNEQFF.

The chain has TRBV10-2 and TRBJ2-5; 9 bases line up with TRBD1. Germline trimming cut 4 bases from V and 3 bases from J; bases unmatched to any gene: 9. Germline lookup yields CDR1 WSHSY and CDR2 SAAADI. CDR3 length equals 16 residues. The CDR3 DNA is TGCGCCAGCAGTGCCGCCCCGGGACAGGGAAAAGAGACCCAGTACTTC. This sequence encodes CASSAAPGQGKETQYF.